The 5 T cell receptor beta chains in this list originate from one sample, sequenced in a study of liver allograft versus peripheral blood T cells. At the level of the study: What was compared were the T cell receptor repertoires in transplanted livers and those in the peripheral blood of recipients.

TCRdb passed the reads through MiXCR, listing each CDR3 protein once. The sample carries about 13,000 distinct CDR3 sequences, approximately 17% recorded once. The receptors were gathered from a human patient who had a liver transplant. Some T cells may be graft donor cells.

By sample fraction, this clonotype is medium-sized. The V and J genes are TRBV6-1 and TRBJ1-6; the D is unclear. The CDR3 is made up of 11 amino acids. Per the germline V gene, CDR1 is MNHNS and CDR2 is SASEGT. V lost 9 bases, J lost 7 bases, and 7 bases lay in between. The CDR3 here is CASAGNSPLHF. The CDR3 DNA follows: TGTGCCAGTGCCGGCAATTCACCCCTCCACTTT.

This chain joins TRBV2 and TRBJ1-1; tentative D call: TRBD1 (6 bases). Germline CDR1 reads SNHLY; CDR2 reads FYNNEI. The ends were cut back, 10 bases at V and 4 bases at J, with 10 bases in the middle. This CDR3 is 11 amino acids long. This chain's CDR3 is CATGVSTEAFF. The CDR3 nucleotides read TGTGCCACAGGGGTGAGCACTGAAGCTTTCTTT.

This clonotype qualifies as medium-sized. The chain is built from TRBV6-5 and TRBJ1-5; D is possibly TRBD1 (5 bases). Trimming stripped 5 bases from V and 0 bases from J, with 8 bases between. Germline V lookup: CDR1 MNHEY, CDR2 SVGAGI. CDR3 length: 14 residues. The CDR3, as DNA: TGTGCCAGCAGTGTCAGGGATAGCAATCAGCCCCAGCATTTT. Protein product: CASSVRDSNQPQHF.

The sample holds many counts of this clonotype. The genes are TRBV18 and TRBJ1-1, with TRBD1 as a possible D gene (6 bases). The V end was cut by 3 bases, the J end by 6 bases, with 14 bases between. This CDR3 is built from 14 residues. The germline V gene encodes CDR1 KGHSH and CDR2 LQKENI. CDR3 DNA sequence: TGTGCCAGCTCACCGAAAGGACAGAAGGCTGAAGCTTTCTTT. It translates to CASSPKGQKAEAFF.

This clonotype is classed as medium-sized. The V and J genes are TRBV28 and TRBJ1-5, with no clear D. V lost 0 bases and J lost 0, with 3 bases in between. The germline V gene has CDR1 MDHEN and CDR2 SYDVKM. This CDR3 contains 14 residues. The CDR3 nucleotides read TGTGCCAGCAGTTTATGGGGTAGCAATCAGCCCCAGCATTTT. The encoded protein is CASSLWGSNQPQHF.